The entry that follows covers one TCR beta chain sequence. Between the trimmed V and J ends, which lost 3 bases and 5 bases, there was a span of 7 bases. The CDR3 consists of 12 residues. Germline V lookup: CDR1 SGHDN, CDR2 FVKESK. The method was immunoSEQ multiplex PCR; TCRdb's version includes in-frame clones alone and lacks a portion of them. This repertoire shows 150,000 to 200,000 clones, 85% to 90% found once; its top ten account for approximately 7%. These data are taken from a study of blood T cell repertoires in COVID-19. Overall study context: There were acute and convalescent COVID-19 samples, and they came from the United States, Italy and Spain. PBMCs, B-cell-depleted T cells, or T cells provided the cDNA or gDNA that made up the material.

The sequenced sample was peripheral blood. This chain connects TRBV14 to TRBJ1-2; TRBD1 might be the D (5 bases). This clonotype was sampled from a man aged 50-60 years with active or convalescent COVID-19. The CDR3 DNA is TGTGCCAGCAGCCACAGGGATTATGGCTACACCTTC. It encodes CASSHRDYGYTF.